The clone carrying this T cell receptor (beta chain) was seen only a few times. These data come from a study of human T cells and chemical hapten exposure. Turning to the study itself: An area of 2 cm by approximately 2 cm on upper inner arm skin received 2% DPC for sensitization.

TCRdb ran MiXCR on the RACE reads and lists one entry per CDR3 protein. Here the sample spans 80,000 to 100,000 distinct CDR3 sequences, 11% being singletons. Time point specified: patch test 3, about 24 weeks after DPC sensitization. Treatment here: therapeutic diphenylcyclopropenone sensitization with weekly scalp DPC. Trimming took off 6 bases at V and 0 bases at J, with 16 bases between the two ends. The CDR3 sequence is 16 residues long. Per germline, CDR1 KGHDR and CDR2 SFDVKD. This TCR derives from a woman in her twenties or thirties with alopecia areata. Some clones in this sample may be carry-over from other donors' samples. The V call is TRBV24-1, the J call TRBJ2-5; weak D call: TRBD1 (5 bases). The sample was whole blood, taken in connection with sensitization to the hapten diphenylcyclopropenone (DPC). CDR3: CATSPEGADHQETQYF. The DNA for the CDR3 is TGTGCCACCAGTCCCGAAGGGGCGGACCACCAAGAGACCCAGTACTTC.